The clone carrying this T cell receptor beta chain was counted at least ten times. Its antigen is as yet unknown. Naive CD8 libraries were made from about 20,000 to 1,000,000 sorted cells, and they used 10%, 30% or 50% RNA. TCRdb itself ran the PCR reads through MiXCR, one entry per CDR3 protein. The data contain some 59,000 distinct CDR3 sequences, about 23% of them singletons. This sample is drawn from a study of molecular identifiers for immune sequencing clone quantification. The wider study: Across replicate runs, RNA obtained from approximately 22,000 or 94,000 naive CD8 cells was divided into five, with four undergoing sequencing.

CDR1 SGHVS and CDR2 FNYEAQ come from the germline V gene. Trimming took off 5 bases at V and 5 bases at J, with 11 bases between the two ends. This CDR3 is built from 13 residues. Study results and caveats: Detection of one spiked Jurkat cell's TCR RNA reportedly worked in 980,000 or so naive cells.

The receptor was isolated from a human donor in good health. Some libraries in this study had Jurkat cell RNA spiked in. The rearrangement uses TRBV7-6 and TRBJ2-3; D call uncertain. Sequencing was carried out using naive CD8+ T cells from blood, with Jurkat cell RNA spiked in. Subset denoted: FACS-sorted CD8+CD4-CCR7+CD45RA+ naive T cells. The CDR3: CASSPPDLDTQYF. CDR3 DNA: TGTGCCAGCAGCCCTCCCGACCTAGATACGCAGTATTTT.